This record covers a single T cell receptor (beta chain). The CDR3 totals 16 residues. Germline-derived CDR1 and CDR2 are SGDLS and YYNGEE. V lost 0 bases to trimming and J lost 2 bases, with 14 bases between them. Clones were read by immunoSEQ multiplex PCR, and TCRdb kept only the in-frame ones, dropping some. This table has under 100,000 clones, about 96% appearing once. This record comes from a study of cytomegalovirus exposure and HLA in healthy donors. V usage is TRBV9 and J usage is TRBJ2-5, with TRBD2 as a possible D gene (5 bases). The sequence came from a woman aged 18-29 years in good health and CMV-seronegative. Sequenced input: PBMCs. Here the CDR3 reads CASSVVSGGSQETQYF. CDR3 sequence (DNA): TGTGCCAGCAGCGTAGTCAGCGGTGGGAGTCAAGAGACCCAGTACTTC.